This TCR beta chain was captured in a study of radiotherapy plus CTLA-4 blockade in lung cancer. The overall study: Patients showed objective responses in 18% of cases and disease control in 30% to 40%.

Assay used: immunoSEQ multiplex PCR; TCRdb lists only in-frame clones, some missing. Altogether fewer than 100,000 clones are present, over 70% being singletons, with the ten largest covering roughly 22%. Study findings and constraints: Response was reportedly best predicted by early blood T cell clone dynamics, with interferon-beta. Among blood TCR repertoires after radiotherapy plus ipilimumab, tumor-derived clones expanded.

A single count supports this clone. What it binds is not known. The study gave focal radiation plus ipilimumab CTLA-4 blockade to patients with chemo-refractory metastatic non-small-cell lung cancer. The receptor was isolated from a human donor with non-small cell lung cancer whose response to radiotherapy plus ipilimumab could not be evaluated. Some clones in this sample may be carry-over from other donors' samples. The specimen comprised peripheral blood, sampled from a patient treated with radiotherapy plus ipilimumab.

CDR3 in DNA: TGTGCCACCCACAGAAGAGACGGGGGGAATAGCTATGGCTACACCTTC. It specifies CATHRRDGGNSYGYTF. The chain joins TRBV15 to TRBJ1-2; a possible D gene is TRBD1 (5 bases). Per germline, CDR1 LNHNV and CDR2 YYDKDF (reference sequence). The V end was cut by 8 bases, the J end by 4 bases, with 23 bases between. The CDR3 consists of 16 residues.